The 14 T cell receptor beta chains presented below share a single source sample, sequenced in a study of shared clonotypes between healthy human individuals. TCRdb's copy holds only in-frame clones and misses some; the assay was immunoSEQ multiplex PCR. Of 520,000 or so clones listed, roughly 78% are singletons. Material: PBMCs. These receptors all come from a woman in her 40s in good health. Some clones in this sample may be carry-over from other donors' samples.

For the CDR3, the DNA is TGTGCCAGCAGCTTTGCACACAATGAGCAGTTCTTC. As protein: CASSFAHNEQFF. The chain has TRBV7-6 and TRBJ2-1; unclear D gene. The CDR3 covers 12 residues. CDR1 SGHVS and CDR2 FNYEAQ come from the germline V gene. V shed 3 bases and J shed 5 bases, with 5 bases lying between them.

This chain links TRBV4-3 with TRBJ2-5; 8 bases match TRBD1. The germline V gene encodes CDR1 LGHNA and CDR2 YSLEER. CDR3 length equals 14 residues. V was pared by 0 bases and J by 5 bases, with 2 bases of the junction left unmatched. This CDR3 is CASSQDAGGETQYF. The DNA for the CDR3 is TGCGCCAGCAGCCAAGATGCAGGGGGCGAGACCCAGTACTTC.

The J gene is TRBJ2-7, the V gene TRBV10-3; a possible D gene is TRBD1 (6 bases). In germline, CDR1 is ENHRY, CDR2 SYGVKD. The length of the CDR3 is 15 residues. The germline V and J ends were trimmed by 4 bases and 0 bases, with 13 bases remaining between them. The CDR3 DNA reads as TGTGCCATCAGTGCAGGGGCCGGGATCTCCTACGAGCAGTACTTC. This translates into CAISAGAGISYEQYF.

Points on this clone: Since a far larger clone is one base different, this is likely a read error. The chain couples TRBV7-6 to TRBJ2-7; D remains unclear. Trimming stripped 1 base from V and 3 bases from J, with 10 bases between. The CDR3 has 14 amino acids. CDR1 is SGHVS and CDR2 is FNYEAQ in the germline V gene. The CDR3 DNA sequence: TGTGCCAGCAGCTTAGAGACGGAAGACTACGAGCAGTACTTC. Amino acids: CASSLETEDYEQYF. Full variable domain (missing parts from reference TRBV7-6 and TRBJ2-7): GAGVSQSPRYKVTKRGQDVALRCDPISGHVSLYWYRQALGQGPEFLTYFNYEAQQDKSGLPNDRFSAERPEGSISTLTIQRTEQRDSAMYRCASSLETEDYEQYFGPGTRLTVT.

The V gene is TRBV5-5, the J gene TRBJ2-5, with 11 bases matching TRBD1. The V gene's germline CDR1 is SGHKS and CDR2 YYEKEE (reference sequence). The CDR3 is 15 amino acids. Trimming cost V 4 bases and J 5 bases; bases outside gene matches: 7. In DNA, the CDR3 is TGTGCCAGCAGCCCTGGGACAGGGGGGCAGGAGACCCAGTACTTC. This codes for CASSPGTGGQETQYF.

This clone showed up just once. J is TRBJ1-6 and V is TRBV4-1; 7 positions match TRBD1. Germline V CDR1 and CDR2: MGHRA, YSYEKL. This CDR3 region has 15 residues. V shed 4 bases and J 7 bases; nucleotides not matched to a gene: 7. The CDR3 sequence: CASSPTDRVNSPLHF. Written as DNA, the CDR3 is TGCGCCAGCAGCCCGACCGACAGGGTCAATTCACCCCTCCACTTT.

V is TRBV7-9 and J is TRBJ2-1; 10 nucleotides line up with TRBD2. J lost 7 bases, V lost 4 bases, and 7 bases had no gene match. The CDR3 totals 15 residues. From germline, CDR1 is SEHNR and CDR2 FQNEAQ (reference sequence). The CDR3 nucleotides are TGTGCCAGCAGCTCCGAGCGGGAGGGCCCGAATGAGCAGTTCTTC. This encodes CASSSEREGPNEQFF. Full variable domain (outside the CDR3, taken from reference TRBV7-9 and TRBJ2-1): DTGVSQNPRHKITKRGQNVTFRCDPISEHNRLYWYRQTLGQGPEFLTYFQNEAQLEKSRLLSDRFSAERPKGSFSTLEIQRTEQGDSAMYLCASSSEREGPNEQFFGPGTRLTVL.

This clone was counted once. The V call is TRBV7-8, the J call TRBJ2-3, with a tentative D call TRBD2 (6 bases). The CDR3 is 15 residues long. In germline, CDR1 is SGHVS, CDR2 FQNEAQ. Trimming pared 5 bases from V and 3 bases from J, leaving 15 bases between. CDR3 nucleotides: TGTGCCAGCAGCCCCGCGCGGGGCGTAACAGATACGCAGTATTTT. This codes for CASSPARGVTDTQYF.

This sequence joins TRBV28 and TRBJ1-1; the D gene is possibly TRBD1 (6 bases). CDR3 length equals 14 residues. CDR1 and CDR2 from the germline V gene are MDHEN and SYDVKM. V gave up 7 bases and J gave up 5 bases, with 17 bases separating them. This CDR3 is CASTTARGDTEAFF. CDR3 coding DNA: TGTGCCAGCACAACAGCCAGGGGTGATACTGAAGCTTTCTTT. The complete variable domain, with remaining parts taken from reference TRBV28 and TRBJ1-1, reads DVKVTQSSRYLVKRTGEKVFLECVQDMDHENMFWYRQDPGLGLRLIYFSYDVKMKEKGDIPEGYSVSREKKERFSLILESASTNQTSMYLCASTTARGDTEAFFGQGTRLTVV.

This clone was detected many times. Here the CDR3 DNA reads TGTGCCAGCAGGGACAGGTCCTACGAGCAGTACTTC. Residues: CASRDRSYEQYF. The chain has TRBV7-8 and TRBJ2-7; 7 positions agree with TRBD1. The CDR3 spans 12 residues. Losses at the gene ends were 6 bases for V and 1 base for J; bases not matched to a gene: 0. Germline CDR1 reads SGHVS; CDR2 reads FQNEAQ.

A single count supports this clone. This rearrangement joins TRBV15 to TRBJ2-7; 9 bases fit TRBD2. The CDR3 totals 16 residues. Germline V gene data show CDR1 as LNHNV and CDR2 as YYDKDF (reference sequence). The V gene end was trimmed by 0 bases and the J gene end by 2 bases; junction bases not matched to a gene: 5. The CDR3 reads CATSRDRASGAYEQYF. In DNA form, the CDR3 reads TGTGCCACCAGCAGAGATAGGGCTAGCGGGGCCTACGAGCAGTACTTC.

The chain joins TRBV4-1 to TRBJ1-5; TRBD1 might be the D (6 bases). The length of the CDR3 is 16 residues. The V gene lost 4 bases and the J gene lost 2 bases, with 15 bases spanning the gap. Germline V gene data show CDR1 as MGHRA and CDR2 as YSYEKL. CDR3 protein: CASSPRGGPGNQPQHF. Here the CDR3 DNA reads TGCGCCAGCAGCCCCCGAGGGGGGCCGGGCAATCAGCCCCAGCATTTT.

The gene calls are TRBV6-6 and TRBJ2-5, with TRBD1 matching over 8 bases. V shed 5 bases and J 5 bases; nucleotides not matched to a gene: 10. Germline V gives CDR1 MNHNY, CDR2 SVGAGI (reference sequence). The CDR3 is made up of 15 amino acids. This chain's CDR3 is CASSQPAGGGETQYF. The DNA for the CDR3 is TGTGCCAGCAGTCAACCCGCAGGGGGCGGCGAGACCCAGTACTTC.

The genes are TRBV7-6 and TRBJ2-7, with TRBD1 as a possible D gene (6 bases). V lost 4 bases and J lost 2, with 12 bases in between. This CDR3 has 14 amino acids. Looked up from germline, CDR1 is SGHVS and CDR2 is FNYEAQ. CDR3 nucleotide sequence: TGTGCCAGCAGCTCAGGGGTTCAGACCTACGAGCAGTACTTC. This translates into CASSSGVQTYEQYF.